The T cell receptor beta chain under discussion was sequenced for a study of cytomegalovirus exposure and HLA in healthy donors. For this clone: As yet, its antigen is unknown.

PCR amplification relied on 60 Vbeta primers (plus 13 Jbeta primers). The protocol was immunoSEQ multiplex PCR, while the TCRdb copy is restricted to in-frame clones and leaves out a portion. The table lists 160,000 or so clones, about 83% of them singletons. The study, taken as a whole, reports: Later analysis suggested links between common viral pathogens and several top significant clusters. A list of more than 150 TCR beta chains associated with cytomegalovirus was given.

Donors consisted of healthy bone marrow donors. The CDR3 has 17 amino acids. CDR1 and CDR2 from the germline V gene are WSHSY and SAAADI. V was clipped by 4 bases and J by 0 bases; unmatched bases: 9. The specimen was PBMCs. The rearrangement links TRBV10-2 to TRBJ2-4; 7 bases are a match to TRBD1. The clonotype was recovered from a woman aged 25 to 39 in good health and CMV-seronegative. CDR3 sequence reads: CASSGLRDRVAKNIQYF. CDR3 in DNA: TGCGCCAGCAGTGGACTCCGGGACAGAGTAGCCAAAAACATTCAGTACTTC.